Below, 23 T cell receptor beta chains from the same sample are listed, as sequenced in a study of blood T cell repertoires in COVID-19 (dated by TCRdb to 2018 to 2021). Library preparation used the immunoSEQ multiplex PCR assay. Sourced from immuneACCESS, this table was stored by TCRdb with only in-frame sequences that have V and J called. A share of the clones is absent; for the studies checked, an unresolved V gene accounts for under half, and the remainder has no known explanation. This sample is represented by some 340,000 clones; under 85% of them were singletons. Of the sample, around 5% falls within the top ten clones. The sample consisted of PBMCs or T cells enriched from blood (not recorded which). These receptors were taken from a woman aged 45-65 years who had recovered from COVID-19.

CDR3 sequence: CASSSGQGVQPQHF. CDR3 nucleotides: TGTGCCAGCAGCTCAGGACAGGGGGTACAGCCCCAGCATTTT. The V and J genes are TRBV7-8 and TRBJ1-5, with TRBD1 matching 10 bases. The V gene's germline CDR1 is SGHVS and CDR2 FQNEAQ. The J segment lost 7 bases and the V segment lost 4 bases, leaving 4 bases of the junction unmatched. CDR3 length: 14 residues.

The chain has TRBV25-1 and TRBJ1-3, with no clear D. V lost 5 bases and J 2 bases, leaving 7 bases between the germline ends. The germline V gene encodes CDR1 MGHDK and CDR2 SYGVNS. The length of the CDR3 is 13 residues. The CDR3: CASSPRPGNTIYF. In DNA, the CDR3 is TGTGCCAGCAGTCCCCGTCCTGGAAACACCATATATTTT.

This clone was counted between two and nine times. V and J are TRBV19 and TRBJ2-1; a possible D gene is TRBD2 (7 bases). CDR3 length: 16 residues. The V gene's germline CDR1 is LNHDA and CDR2 SQIVND (reference sequence). V was pared by 4 bases and J by 4 bases, with 17 bases between. The CDR3 loop is CASSSGGPSLYNEQFF. CDR3 DNA: TGTGCCAGTAGTAGCGGGGGCCCGTCCTTATACAATGAGCAGTTCTTC.

This clone was seen a few times. The rearrangement links TRBV7-9 to TRBJ2-2, with D perhaps TRBD2 (5 bases). The CDR3 length is 14 residues. The ends were cut back, 2 bases at V and 6 bases at J, with 10 bases in the middle. Germline V gene sequence: CDR1 SEHNR, CDR2 FQNEAQ (reference sequence). CDR3 amino acids: CASSLSARAGELFF. CDR3 nucleotide sequence: TGTGCCAGCAGCTTATCGGCGCGGGCCGGGGAGCTGTTTTTT.

This clone was detected only a few times. The chain combines TRBV11-2 with TRBJ2-3; the D is unclear. Germline CDR1 SGHAT, CDR2 FQNNGV. Trimming shortened V by 2 bases and J by 1 base, and 7 bases separated the two germline ends. This CDR3 contains 14 residues. CDR3 loop: CASSLTKGTDTQYF. In DNA, the CDR3 is TGTGCCAGCAGCTTAACTAAGGGCACAGATACGCAGTATTTT.

This clone showed up just once. The CDR3 sequence: CASGQGVRPQHF. In nucleotides, the CDR3 is TGTGCCAGCGGGCAGGGGGTCCGGCCCCAGCATTTT. The chain has TRBV6-5 and TRBJ1-5; 7 bases agree with TRBD1. Germline lookup yields CDR1 MNHEY and CDR2 SVGAGI. Losses at the gene ends were 8 bases for V and 9 bases for J; bases not matched to a gene: 7. The CDR3 spans 12 residues.

This chain uses TRBV7-9 with TRBJ1-2; TRBD1 is a possible D gene (5 bases). The CDR3 is 15 residues long. Germline V gives CDR1 SEHNR, CDR2 FQNEAQ (reference sequence). Trimming took off 6 bases at V and 7 bases at J, with 21 bases between the two ends. The CDR3 spells CASRHGSGLEGGYTF. DNA for the CDR3: TGTGCCAGCAGACACGGCTCGGGACTAGAGGGTGGCTACACCTTC. The complete variable domain, with remaining parts taken from reference TRBV7-9 and TRBJ1-2, reads DTGVSQNPRHKITKRGQNVTFRCDPISEHNRLYWYRQTLGQGPEFLTYFQNEAQLEKSRLLSDRFSAERPKGSFSTLEIQRTEQGDSAMYLCASRHGSGLEGGYTFGSGTRLTVV.

The rearrangement joins TRBV19 to TRBJ1-1, with D tentatively TRBD1 (6 bases). The CDR3 has 13 amino acids. Germline V CDR1 and CDR2: LNHDA, SQIVND (reference sequence). V dropped 6 bases and J dropped 10 bases, with 18 bases sitting between them. DNA of the CDR3: TGTGCCAGTAGGGCAGGGGTAGCATTGGGAGCTTTCTTT. It codes for CASRAGVALGAFF.

The chain joins TRBV5-1 to TRBJ2-1; D is unclear. Germline V gene sequence: CDR1 SGHRS, CDR2 YFSETQ. CDR3 size: 15 residues. V lost 0 bases and J 2 bases, leaving 9 bases between the germline ends. CDR3 protein: CASSLVEPAYNEQFF. Written as DNA, the CDR3 is TGCGCCAGCAGCTTGGTGGAGCCGGCCTACAATGAGCAGTTCTTC.

This rearrangement joins TRBV3-1 (or the pseudogene TRBV3-2) to TRBJ2-7, with D hard to call. The CDR3 has 12 residues. Germline CDR1 is LGHDT and CDR2 is YNNKEL (reference sequence). V was cut by 3 bases and J by 3 bases, with 6 bases left in between. The CDR3 coding sequence is TGTGCCAGCAGCCATGCGTTCTACGAGCAGTACTTC. Residues: CASSHAFYEQYF.

V is TRBV5-1 and J is TRBJ2-7, with 7 bases aligning to TRBD1. CDR1 and CDR2 (germline): SGHRS, YFSETQ. The CDR3 has 15 residues. V lost 1 base and J lost 7; bases outside the gene matches: 11. The CDR3 DNA sequence: TGCGCCAGCAGCTTGCAGCCAGGGGGAAGTTATGAGCAGTACTTC. This codes for CASSLQPGGSYEQYF.

The chain carries TRBV6-5 and TRBJ2-3; TRBD2 might be the D (6 bases). The V end was cut by 0 bases, the J end by 1 base, with 8 bases between. The CDR3 has 15 residues. Germline V gene lookup returns CDR1 MNHEY and CDR2 SVGAGI. In nucleotides, the CDR3 is TGTGCCAGCAGTTACTCGTGGGGGGGCACAGATACGCAGTATTTT. This sequence encodes CASSYSWGGTDTQYF.

The chain combines TRBV5-4 with TRBJ1-1; no firm D call. The germline V and J ends were trimmed by 0 bases and 4 bases, with 7 bases remaining between them. The CDR3 spans 13 residues. CDR1 SGHNT and CDR2 YYREEE come from the germline V gene (reference sequence). CDR3 nucleotide sequence: TGTGCCAGCAGCTTGGGAGGGATCACTGAAGCTTTCTTT. Translating it yields CASSLGGITEAFF.

The CDR3 DNA reads as TGTGCCAGCAGTTTCGCCAGGGGACCCGATCAGCCCCAGCATTTT. Amino acid sequence: CASSFARGPDQPQHF. The chain carries TRBV27 and TRBJ1-5; maybe TRBD1 (6 bases). CDR1 MNHEY and CDR2 SMNVEV come from the germline V gene (reference sequence). The CDR3 has 15 residues. Trimming removed 3 bases from V and 5 bases from J, with 14 bases in between.

The chain links TRBV2 to TRBJ1-1; 9 bases agree with TRBD1. Per the germline V gene, CDR1 is SNHLY and CDR2 is FYNNEI. The CDR3 is 13 residues long. Trimming took 6 bases from V and 5 from J; bases not matched to a gene: 4. The CDR3 DNA is TGTGCCAGCAGACCGGACAGGGGAACTGAAGCTTTCTTT. Its translation: CASRPDRGTEAFF.

This clone was seen once. The chain uses TRBV5-5 and TRBJ1-1; 11 positions match TRBD1. CDR3 length: 16 residues. Losses at the gene ends were 4 bases for V and 5 bases for J; bases not matched to a gene: 10. Germline V CDR1 and CDR2: SGHKS, YYEKEE (reference sequence). The CDR3, as DNA: TGTGCCAGCAGCCTCCGTGGACAGGGGGCGCTTACTGAAGCTTTCTTT. Translated, it gives CASSLRGQGALTEAFF.

The chain joins TRBV7-2 to TRBJ2-1, with TRBD2 as a possible D gene (7 bases). The germline V gene has CDR1 SGHTA and CDR2 FQGNSA. The CDR3 loop spans 15 amino acids. The V end lost 2 bases, the J end lost 6 bases, and 14 bases lay between the germline ends. The CDR3 is CASSLTRGASNEQFF. The CDR3 coding sequence is TGTGCCAGCAGCTTAACCCGGGGGGCCTCCAATGAGCAGTTCTTC.

The rearrangement uses TRBV30 and TRBJ1-1, with unresolved D. The V and J ends lost 0 bases and 1 base respectively, with 12 bases between them. Germline CDR1 reads GTSNPN; CDR2 reads SVGIG (reference sequence). The length of the CDR3 is 15 residues. The CDR3 here is CAWSVRGGKNTEAFF. The CDR3 DNA follows: TGTGCCTGGAGTGTACGCGGCGGAAAGAACACTGAAGCTTTCTTT. The variable domain in full, completed from reference TRBV30 and TRBJ1-1, reads SQTIHQWPATLVQPVGSPLSLECTVEGTSNPNLYWYRQAAGRGLQLLFYSVGIGQISSEVPQNLSASRPQDRQFILSSKKLLLSDSGFYLCAWSVRGGKNTEAFFGQGTRLTVV.

This clone has a handful of counts. This chain uses TRBV6-5 with TRBJ2-2; tentative D call: TRBD2 (5 bases). The CDR3 contains 13 residues. CDR1 and CDR2 from the germline V gene are MNHEY and SVGAGI. V lost 7 bases and J lost 3, with 9 bases in between. The CDR3 region is CASTGSDTGELFF. The CDR3 DNA follows: TGTGCCAGCACGGGGAGTGACACCGGGGAGCTGTTTTTT.

V and J are TRBV9 and TRBJ2-6; a possible D gene is TRBD2 (6 bases). The CDR3 length is 14 residues. Germline values: CDR1 SGDLS, CDR2 YYNGEE. V was trimmed by 5 bases and J by 4 bases, leaving 10 bases between them. CDR3 residues: CASRGTGGANVLTF. The CDR3 DNA reads TGTGCCAGCAGGGGGACTGGAGGGGCCAACGTCCTGACTTTC.

A few counts support this clone. The J gene is TRBJ1-2, the V gene TRBV20-1, with D perhaps TRBD1 (5 bases). This CDR3 has 12 amino acids. CDR1 is DFQATT, CDR2 SNEGSKA, per germline (reference sequence). The V end was cut by 3 bases, the J end by 4 bases, with 9 bases between. Here the CDR3 DNA reads TGCAGTGCTAGTTGGGGCTTCTATGGCTACACCTTC. Its protein is CSASWGFYGYTF.

The chain recombines TRBV19 with TRBJ2-3; 14 bases line up with TRBD2. The J segment lost 4 bases and the V segment lost 4 bases, leaving 4 bases of the junction unmatched. The germline V gene encodes CDR1 LNHDA and CDR2 SQIVND (reference sequence). This CDR3 spans 16 amino acids. The CDR3 nucleotides are TGTGCCAGTAGTACCGGGACTAGCGGGGGTTCAGATACGCAGTATTTT. This gives the protein CASSTGTSGGSDTQYF.

CDR3 sequence: CASSVGEQGISPLHF. The CDR3 bases are TGTGCCAGCAGCGTAGGGGAACAGGGGATTTCACCCCTCCACTTT. The chain uses TRBV9 and TRBJ1-6; 7 positions agree with TRBD1. The junction had 6 bases not matched to a gene; V was cut back by 0 bases and J by 9 bases. Germline values: CDR1 SGDLS, CDR2 YYNGEE. The CDR3 has 15 amino acids.